The rows below give T cell receptor beta chains drawn from one sample of a study of blood T cell repertoires in COVID-19. Libraries were prepared by immunoSEQ multiplex PCR; TCRdb keeps only in-frame clonotypes and omits some of them. This table holds a few hundred thousand clones, around 88% found once. The specimen sequenced was PBMCs or T cells enriched from blood (not recorded which). These receptors all stem from a middle-aged woman with acute COVID-19. The CDR3 runs from the conserved cysteine through the conserved F or W. D genes are given only for firm matches. The listing skips clone size in some rows; elsewhere it reads once, few, many or a size class.

D gene	J gene	clone size	V gene	CDR3 DNA	CDR3 protein
TRBD2	TRBJ2-7	.	TRBV6-5	TGTGCCAGCAGTTACTCATCAGCGGGAGAGGGGTACGAGCAGTACTTC	CASSYSSAGEGYEQYF
TRBD2	TRBJ2-2	.	TRBV28	TGTGCCAGCAGTTTGATGAAGGAGACTAGCGGCACCGGGGAGCTGTTTTTT	CASSLMKETSGTGELFF
.	TRBJ1-3	.	TRBV29-1	TGCAGCGTTGCCGGGACTGGGAGCTCTGGAAACACCATATATTTT	CSVAGTGSSGNTIYF
TRBD1	TRBJ1-4	.	TRBV28	TGTGCCAGCAGTTTCATGGACAGGGAGGTTGAAAAACTGTTTTTT	CASSFMDREVEKLFF
.	TRBJ1-2	medium-sized	TRBV28	TGTGCCAGCTCCTTTGGGGGCGGCTACACCTTC	CASSFGGGYTF
TRBD1	TRBJ1-2	.	TRBV11-2	TGTGCCAGCAGCTTCCCCGACAGGGGTAGCTACACCTTC	CASSFPDRGSYTF
TRBD2	TRBJ2-3	.	TRBV9	TGTGCCAGCAGCGTAGGCCGGACTAGCGGGCATGATACGCAGTATTTT	CASSVGRTSGHDTQYF
.	TRBJ1-3	once	TRBV5-6	TGTGCCAGCAGCTTGGTGGAGCCTGGAAACACCATATATTTT	CASSLVEPGNTIYF
.	TRBJ2-2	.	TRBV7-8	TGTGCCAGCAGCTTAGCGTGGGGGGCCGGGGAGCTGTTTTTT	CASSLAWGAGELFF
.	TRBJ2-1	once	TRBV30	TGTGCCTGGAGTGTAGGGGGACATGAGCAGTTCTTC	CAWSVGGHEQFF
.	TRBJ1-1	few	TRBV19	TGTGCCAGTAGTATGTGGAGGGAAATGAACACTGAAGCTTTCTTT	CASSMWREMNTEAFF
.	TRBJ2-5	once	TRBV6-1	TGTGCCAGCAGTGAGGCTTGGGGTAGCGCTCAAGAGACCCAGTACTTC	CASSEAWGSAQETQYF
TRBD1	TRBJ1-1	.	TRBV5-1	TGCGCCAGCAGCAGACAGGGGTCCCTGAACACTGAAGCTTTCTTT	CASSRQGSLNTEAFF
TRBD1	TRBJ1-2	.	TRBV28	TGTGCCAGCAGTTTATACGTCTCGTATAGGGACAGATCCTATGGCTACACCTTC	CASSLYVSYRDRSYGYTF
.	TRBJ2-4	.	TRBV28	TGTGCCAGCAGTCCAAATACGGGTTCGGACATTCAGTACTTC	CASSPNTGSDIQYF
TRBD1	TRBJ1-4	.	TRBV5-1	TGCGCCAGCAGCTTGGATCCCTCACGACAGGGGGCGAACGAAAAACTGTTTTTT	CASSLDPSRQGANEKLFF
TRBD1	TRBJ1-1	.	TRBV5-1	TGCGCCAGCAGCGGAACGGGACAGGGTAACACTGAAGCTTTCTTT	CASSGTGQGNTEAFF
.	TRBJ1-5	.	TRBV30	TGTGCCTGGAGAGTTCGGTTTCAGCCCCAGCATTTT	CAWRVRFQPQHF
.	TRBJ1-1	.	TRBV10-3	TGTGCCGCGGGCTTAGCGGCTGAAGCTTTCTTT	CAAGLAAEAFF
.	TRBJ1-4	.	TRBV23-1	TGCGCCAGCAGTCACCGACAGCTATTAAATGAAAAACTGTTTTTT	CASSHRQLLNEKLFF
.	TRBJ2-5	.	TRBV20-1	TGCAGTGCGCGACAGGAGACCCAGTACTTC	CSARQETQYF
.	TRBJ1-2	.	TRBV27	TGTGCCAGCAGTTTATATCTCTCGGCAGGCAGTGGCTACACCTTC	CASSLYLSAGSGYTF
TRBD1	TRBJ1-2	.	TRBV11-2	TGTGCCAGCAGCTCCAGTCTAGGGGGCCTCTTTTATGGCTACACCTTC	CASSSSLGGLFYGYTF
.	TRBJ1-1	.	TRBV3-1/TRBV3-2	TGTGCCAGCAGCCAGGCCTCCGAAGCTTTCTTT	CASSQASEAFF
.	TRBJ1-2	.	TRBV7-9	TGTGCCAGCAGCTTAGTTCCGAATTTGAGGAGATATGGCTACACCTTC	CASSLVPNLRRYGYTF
TRBD2	TRBJ2-2	.	TRBV7-9	TGTGCCGGGCGACAGAGACTAGCGGGGGCGAACACCGGGGAGCTGTTTTTT	CAGRQRLAGANTGELFF
.	TRBJ1-6	.	TRBV6-5	TGTGCCAGCAGTAGGACTGTAGCCGATTCACCCCTCCACTTT	CASSRTVADSPLHF
.	TRBJ1-5	.	TRBV19	TGTGCCAGTAGAACTGACAGGTACTATCAGCCCCAGCATTTT	CASRTDRYYQPQHF
.	TRBJ1-2	.	TRBV28	TGTGCCAGCACCCTCCGAGGAGCTAACTATGGCTACACCTTC	CASTLRGANYGYTF
TRBD1	TRBJ1-5	.	TRBV15	TGTGCCACCAGCAGAGATTATGGGCAGGGGGATCAGCCCCAGCATTTT	CATSRDYGQGDQPQHF
.	TRBJ1-5	.	TRBV10-2	TGCGCCAGCAGTGAGTCCAGGGGAGGCAATCAGCCCCAGCATTTT	CASSESRGGNQPQHF
.	TRBJ2-7	.	TRBV9	TGTGCCAGCAGCGTAGAAAAAACTAGTGGTGAGCAGTACTTC	CASSVEKTSGEQYF
.	TRBJ1-1	.	TRBV5-1	TGCGCCAGCAGCTTGGCCGGGGGTAGGAACACTGAAGCTTTCTTT	CASSLAGGRNTEAFF
TRBD2	TRBJ2-1	.	TRBV7-6	TGTGCCAGCAGCTTAGCATTGAGCGGGAGGGCCGCGCAGTTCTTC	CASSLALSGRAAQFF
.	TRBJ1-6	once	TRBV5-4	TGTGCCAGCACCCCGGGGGGGTTTGCCGTTAATTCACCCCTCCACTTT	CASTPGGFAVNSPLHF
.	TRBJ1-4	.	TRBV28	TGTGCCAGCAGTTTGGCGGGTCCGGGAAATGAAAAACTGTTTTTT	CASSLAGPGNEKLFF
.	TRBJ2-7	.	TRBV6-5	TGTGCCAGCAGACCTCCGGAGTCCTACGAGCAGTACTTC	CASRPPESYEQYF
TRBD1	TRBJ1-2	.	TRBV5-4	TGTGCCAGCAGCGGGGGACAGTATGGCTACACCTTC	CASSGGQYGYTF
.	TRBJ1-2	.	TRBV28	TGTGCCAGCAGTTTATCTCGAGGAGAGTATGGCTACACCTTC	CASSLSRGEYGYTF
TRBD1	TRBJ1-1	.	TRBV19	TGTGCCAGTAGGGTCGGACAGGCAGACACTGAAGCTTTCTTT	CASRVGQADTEAFF
TRBD2	TRBJ2-7	.	TRBV6-5	TGTGCCAGCAGTCGGGGACTAGCGGTATACTACGAGCAGTACTTC	CASSRGLAVYYEQYF
TRBD1	TRBJ2-1	.	TRBV7-2	TGTGCCAGCAGCTCCCTCCAGGGGGTTTGGTTCTTC	CASSSLQGVWFF
TRBD2	TRBJ2-1	.	TRBV28	TGTGCCAGCAGTTTAGCGGGAGGTGACAATGAGCAGTTCTTC	CASSLAGGDNEQFF
.	TRBJ2-1	.	TRBV7-2	TGTGCCAGCAGCCTAGACAGGTCCTACAATGAGCAGTTCTTC	CASSLDRSYNEQFF
TRBD1	TRBJ1-5	.	TRBV7-2	TGTGCCAGCAGCTTAGCAGGGACAGGGGGCGGTCAGCCCCAGCATTTT	CASSLAGTGGGQPQHF
.	TRBJ1-5	.	TRBV19	TGTGCCAGTAGGATAAACAGGGTTCAAGGGGCTAGCAATCAGCCCCAGCATTTT	CASRINRVQGASNQPQHF
TRBD2	TRBJ2-1	few	TRBV27	TGTGCCAGCAGTTTATCGGGCGGGGGGCAAAATGAGCAGTTCTTC	CASSLSGGGQNEQFF
.	TRBJ2-1	few	TRBV30	TGTGCCTGGAGGGACTCCTCCTACAATGAGCAGTTCTTC	CAWRDSSYNEQFF
.	TRBJ1-1	.	TRBV11-2	TGTGCCAGCAGCTTCAACAGGGATACTGAAGCTTTCTTT	CASSFNRDTEAFF
TRBD2	TRBJ2-1	.	TRBV7-9	TGTGCCAGCAGCGCAGGACTAGCGGGAAGGTACAATGAGCAGTTCTTC	CASSAGLAGRYNEQFF
TRBD1	TRBJ2-3	.	TRBV6-4	TGTGCCAGCAGCCTACAGGGGACCGGCACAGATACGCAGTATTTT	CASSLQGTGTDTQYF
.	TRBJ1-1	.	TRBV12-5	TGTGCTAGTGCCCCGCGGTGGGATGGACTCCAGAACACTGAAGCTTTCTTT	CASAPRWDGLQNTEAFF
TRBD1	TRBJ1-1	.	TRBV5-1	TGCGCCAGCAGCTCCCTGGGACAGACGAACACTGAAGCTTTCTTT	CASSSLGQTNTEAFF
TRBD1	TRBJ2-5	.	TRBV9	TGTGCCAGCAGCTTGGGACAGTTCCAAGAGACCCAGTACTTC	CASSLGQFQETQYF
.	TRBJ2-4	.	TRBV4-1	TGCGCCAGCAGCCAACTACAGGGCGTTCGGAACATTCAGTACTTC	CASSQLQGVRNIQYF
.	TRBJ1-4	once	TRBV9	TGTGCCAGCAGGGGAGGGGGGTCTAATGAAAAACTGTTTTTT	CASRGGGSNEKLFF
.	TRBJ1-5	.	TRBV19	TGTGCCAGTAGTATCCAGACAGGAGATCAGCCCCAGCATTTT	CASSIQTGDQPQHF
TRBD2	TRBJ2-3	.	TRBV11-3	TGTGCCAGCAGCATTAGCGGGAGGGGCAGGGCAGATACGCAGTATTTT	CASSISGRGRADTQYF
.	TRBJ1-2	few	TRBV10-2	TGCGCCAGCAGTGAGAAATGGGGCTGGGGCTACACCTTC	CASSEKWGWGYTF
.	TRBJ2-1	.	TRBV2	TGTGCCAGCAGGGGAGTAGCCCCGAGCTCCTACAATGAGCAGTTCTTC	CASRGVAPSSYNEQFF